These 20 T cell receptor beta chains were all obtained from the same sample, sequenced in a study of blood T cell repertoires in COVID-19. Profiling relied on immunoSEQ multiplex PCR, and the TCRdb table lists in-frame clones only, not all of them. The sample shows 85,000 to 120,000 clones, over 65% of them seen only once. The specimen sequenced was peripheral blood. These receptors came from a man at least 80 years old with COVID-19, enrolled during active disease.

The chain carries TRBV6-4 and TRBJ1-5; D call uncertain. The V gene lost 2 bases and the J gene lost 1 base, with 15 bases spanning the gap. The CDR3 has 17 residues. In germline, CDR1 is MRHNA, CDR2 SNTAGT. The CDR3 spells CASSDPSSRMSNQPQHF. CDR3 in DNA: TGTGCCAGCAGTGACCCCTCGTCCAGAATGAGCAATCAGCCCCAGCATTTT.

This clone was counted at least ten times. This chain connects TRBV7-2 to TRBJ1-6, with D perhaps matching TRBD1 (5 bases). Germline CDR1 SGHTA, CDR2 FQGNSA. The CDR3 is made up of 14 amino acids. Trimming took 4 bases from V and 10 from J, leaving 14 bases between them. CDR3 DNA: TGTGCCAGCAGCTCGGGGGGGACCTCGTCACCCCTCCACTTT. Protein product: CASSSGGTSSPLHF. The full variable domain, in which reference TRBV7-2 and TRBJ1-6 provide the parts outside the CDR3, is GAGVSQSPSNKVTEKGKDVELRCDPISGHTALYWYRQSLGQGLEFLIYFQGNSAPDKSGLPSDRFSAERTGGSVSTLTIQRTQQEDSAVYLCASSSGGTSSPLHFGNGTRLTVT.

The chain has TRBV9 and TRBJ2-3; perhaps TRBD2 as D (6 bases). Trimming stripped 2 bases from V and 8 bases from J, with 12 bases between. Germline loops: CDR1 SGDLS, CDR2 YYNGEE. This CDR3 is built from 13 residues. CDR3 in DNA: TGTGCCAGCAGCGTGCTCGGGGGTAGTACGCAGTATTTT. Translating gives CASSVLGGSTQYF.

The rearrangement uses TRBV19 and TRBJ1-5; weak D call: TRBD1 (6 bases). Germline V gene data show CDR1 as LNHDA and CDR2 as SQIVND (reference sequence). This CDR3 contains 15 residues. V was pared by 7 bases and J by 2 bases, with 15 bases between. CDR3 DNA sequence: TGTGCCAGTAACGACAGGTGGCCTGGCAATCAGCCCCAGCATTTT. This translates into CASNDRWPGNQPQHF.

The rearrangement links TRBV5-1 to TRBJ2-1; 10 nucleotides align to TRBD2. After removal of 5 bases from V and 8 bases from J, the junction contained 10 bases not matched to a gene. This CDR3 spans 15 amino acids. Germline CDR1 is SGHRS and CDR2 is YFSETQ. The CDR3 reads CASSYLAGVQDEQFF. For the CDR3, the DNA is TGCGCCAGCAGTTATCTAGCGGGAGTCCAGGATGAGCAGTTCTTC.

The V call is TRBV28, the J call TRBJ2-4; D is possibly TRBD2 (5 bases). The germline V gene has CDR1 MDHEN and CDR2 SYDVKM. Trimming shortened V by 3 bases and J by 4 bases, and 22 bases separated the two germline ends. This CDR3 region has 18 residues. This CDR3 reads CASSFSPVGESGKNIQYF. The CDR3 DNA is TGTGCCAGCAGTTTTAGCCCGGTCGGGGAGTCGGGTAAAAACATTCAGTACTTC. The whole variable domain, remainder taken from reference TRBV28 and TRBJ2-4, is DVKVTQSSRYLVKRTGEKVFLECVQDMDHENMFWYRQDPGLGLRLIYFSYDVKMKEKGDIPEGYSVSREKKERFSLILESASTNQTSMYLCASSFSPVGESGKNIQYFGAGTRLSVL.

The gene calls are TRBV19 and TRBJ2-7, with D maybe TRBD1 (6 bases). CDR3 length equals 14 residues. The germline V gene has CDR1 LNHDA and CDR2 SQIVND (reference sequence). The ends were cut back, 1 base at V and 2 bases at J, with 9 bases in the middle. CDR3 loop: CASSIVTGTYEQYF. CDR3 nucleotides: TGTGCCAGTAGTATAGTGACAGGAACCTACGAGCAGTACTTC.

This clone appeared a single time. The gene calls are TRBV19 and TRBJ2-2; perhaps TRBD2 as D (6 bases). From germline, CDR1 is LNHDA and CDR2 SQIVND (reference sequence). Trimming removed 3 bases at V and 0 bases at J, with 8 bases between. The CDR3 covers 15 residues. This chain's CDR3 is CASSIGSSNTGELFF. The DNA of the CDR3 is TGTGCCAGTAGTATCGGGAGTTCGAACACCGGGGAGCTGTTTTTT.

The rearrangement uses TRBV5-1 and TRBJ2-1; 8 bases line up with TRBD2. Unmatched junction bases numbered 3, after V lost 0 bases and J lost 4 bases. Germline CDR1 SGHRS, CDR2 YFSETQ. This CDR3 comprises 15 residues. Here the CDR3 DNA reads TGCGCCAGCAGCTTGGTAACTAGCGGATACAATGAGCAGTTCTTC. Encoded protein: CASSLVTSGYNEQFF.

This clone is a singleton in its sample. The genes are TRBV19 and TRBJ2-5; TRBD2 is a possible D gene (6 bases). Germline-derived CDR1 and CDR2 are LNHDA and SQIVND (reference sequence). V lost 8 bases, J lost 4 bases, and 17 bases lay in between. The CDR3 runs to 14 residues. DNA of the CDR3: TGTGCCAGTTCTTCCCGACTAGAAGGAGAGACCCAGTACTTC. Its protein product is CASSSRLEGETQYF.

The chain carries TRBV6-5 and TRBJ2-7, with 7 bases lining up with TRBD1. V lost 0 bases, J lost 3 bases, and 8 bases stayed unmatched. Germline assignment: CDR1 MNHEY and CDR2 SVGAGI. The CDR3 loop spans 16 amino acids. CDR3 DNA sequence: TGTGCCAGCAGTTACTCAAGCGGACAGGTTTTCTACGAGCAGTACTTC. Residues: CASSYSSGQVFYEQYF.

The J gene is TRBJ2-6, the V gene TRBV7-3, with TRBD1 matching 11 bases. V was clipped by 5 bases and J by 1 base; unmatched bases: 1. The CDR3 is 16 amino acids. From germline, CDR1 is SGHTA and CDR2 FQGTGA. The DNA for the CDR3 is TGTGCCAGCAGCGGGGACAGGGGGTCTGGGGCCAACGTCCTGACTTTC. Its translation is CASSGDRGSGANVLTF.

The chain combines TRBV28 with TRBJ2-2; D perhaps matches TRBD1 (5 bases). Germline assignment: CDR1 MDHEN and CDR2 SYDVKM. This CDR3 comprises 16 residues. V was trimmed by 0 bases and J by 6 bases, leaving 14 bases between them. CDR3 amino acids: CASSLWGGYRSGELFF. DNA for the CDR3: TGTGCCAGCAGTTTATGGGGTGGATACAGGTCCGGGGAGCTGTTTTTT.

The J gene is TRBJ2-1, the V gene TRBV10-3; 9 bases line up with TRBD2. V dropped 0 bases and J dropped 3; count of bases not matched to a gene: 6. Looked up from germline, CDR1 is ENHRY and CDR2 is SYGVKD. The CDR3 consists of 17 residues. CDR3: CAISESNPAGGYNEQFF. Written as DNA, the CDR3 is TGTGCCATCAGTGAGTCGAACCCAGCGGGGGGCTACAATGAGCAGTTCTTC.

This clone was counted only a few times. The rearrangement links TRBV21-1 to TRBJ2-7; the D call of TRBD2 is as the table states it, not checked on the DNA. TRBV21-1 is marked as a pseudogene. The CDR3 spans 13 residues. The CDR3 is CASNRTSHYEQYF. The CDR3 DNA reads as TGTGCCAGCAACCGGACTAGCCACTACGAGCAGTACTTC.

The V call is TRBV6-2 or TRBV6-3, the J call TRBJ2-7, with 7 bases fitting TRBD2. The CDR3 is made up of 13 amino acids. Germline V gives CDR1 MNHEY, CDR2 SVGEGT. V gave up 6 bases and J gave up 6 bases; unmatched junction bases: 8. CDR3 nucleotide sequence: TGTGCCAGCAGCTCGGCATTAGCGGGCGAGCAGTACTTC. It specifies CASSSALAGEQYF.

This chain links TRBV5-1 with TRBJ1-1; no reliable D call. Germline V gene lookup returns CDR1 SGHRS and CDR2 YFSETQ. V lost 3 bases, J lost 1 base, and 7 bases lay in between. This CDR3 has 13 amino acids. The CDR3 is CASSWSGNTEAFF. CDR3 nucleotides: TGCGCCAGCAGCTGGTCAGGGAACACTGAAGCTTTCTTT.

This clone was found a few times. This CDR3 is CASSQRRGGETQYF. The CDR3, as DNA: TGTGCCAGCAGCCAACGGAGGGGGGGTGAGACCCAGTACTTC. The chain links TRBV7-2 to TRBJ2-5; a weak D match, TRBD2 (7 bases). CDR1 and CDR2 (germline): SGHTA, FQGNSA. The CDR3 length is 14 residues. V lost 5 bases and J lost 5, with 15 bases in between.

This chain joins TRBV18 and TRBJ1-4, with TRBD1 matching over 7 bases. V trimming: 5 bases; J trimming: 4 bases; junction bases outside the gene matches: 7. CDR1 and CDR2 from the germline V gene are KGHSH and LQKENI. This CDR3 has 15 amino acids. This chain's CDR3 is CASSYSGTVNEKLFF. In nucleotides, the CDR3 is TGTGCCAGCTCATACTCCGGGACAGTTAATGAAAAACTGTTTTTT.

The chain has TRBV5-6 and TRBJ1-2, with 9 bases lining up with TRBD1. CDR1 and CDR2 (germline): SGHDT, YYEEEE. CDR3 length: 15 residues. V was pared by 4 bases and J by 2 bases, with 6 bases of the junction left unmatched. CDR3 in DNA: TGTGCCAGCAGCCCAGACAGGGGGGGGAACTATGGCTACACCTTC. It specifies CASSPDRGGNYGYTF.